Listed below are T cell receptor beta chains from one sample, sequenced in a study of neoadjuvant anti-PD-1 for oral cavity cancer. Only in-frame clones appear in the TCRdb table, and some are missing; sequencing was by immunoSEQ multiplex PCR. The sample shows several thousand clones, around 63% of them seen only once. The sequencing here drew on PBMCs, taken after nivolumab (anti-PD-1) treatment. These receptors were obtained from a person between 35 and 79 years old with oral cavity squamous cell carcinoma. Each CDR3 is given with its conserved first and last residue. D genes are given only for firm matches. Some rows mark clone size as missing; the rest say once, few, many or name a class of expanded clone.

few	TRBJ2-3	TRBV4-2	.	TGTGCCAGCAGCCAAGATGTGTTTGACAGCACAGATACGCAGTATTTT	CASSQDVFDSTDTQYF
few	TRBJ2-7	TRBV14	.	TGTGCCAGCAGCCAAAGAGTCGGGCGTCCGCCTGGGGAGCAGTACTTC	CASSQRVGRPPGEQYF
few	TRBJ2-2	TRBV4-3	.	TGCGCCAGCAGCCAAGATACGGGCCACAACACCGGGGAGCTGTTTTTT	CASSQDTGHNTGELFF
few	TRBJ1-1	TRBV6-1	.	TGTGCCAGCAGTGAAGCGGTAGAAGCTTTCTTT	CASSEAVEAFF
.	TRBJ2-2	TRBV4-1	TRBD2	TGCGCCAGCAGCCAAGTGACTAGCGGGGGTGTGAACACCGGGGAGCTGTTTTTT	CASSQVTSGGVNTGELFF
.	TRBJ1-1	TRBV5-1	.	TGCGCCAGCAGCTTGGAAGCAGGCGGGAACACTGAAGCTTTCTTT	CASSLEAGGNTEAFF
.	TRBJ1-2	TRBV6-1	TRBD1	TGTGCCAGCAGTGGCGGAACAGGGGAAATTTTCTATGGCTACACCTTC	CASSGGTGEIFYGYTF
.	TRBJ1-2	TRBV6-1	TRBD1	TGTGCAGTTGGGGGGACAGGATCCCTAGATGGCTACACCTTC	CAVGGTGSLDGYTF
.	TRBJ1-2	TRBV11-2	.	TGTGCCAGCAGCTTAGTAGGCCCATACTATGGCTACACCTTC	CASSLVGPYYGYTF
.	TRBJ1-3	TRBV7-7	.	TGTGCCAGCAGCTTGTCTCTAGGGTCTGGAAACACCATATATTTT	CASSLSLGSGNTIYF
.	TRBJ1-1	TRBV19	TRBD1	TGTGCCAGTAGTCCCCGGACAGGATTGAACACTGAAGCTTTCTTT	CASSPRTGLNTEAFF
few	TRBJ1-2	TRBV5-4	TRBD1	TGTGCCAGCAGCTTCACAGGGGCGGGTGGCTACACCTTC	CASSFTGAGGYTF